This is a list of T cell receptor beta chains from one sample in a study of technical replicates of blood from a few donors. Sequenced by immunoSEQ multiplex PCR; TCRdb stores in-frame clones only, minus some. The sample records approximately 59,000 clones, approximately 86% being singletons. Sequencing was carried out using PBMCs. The source is a human donor in good health. Some clones in this sample may be carry-over from other donors' samples. Both conserved end residues are trimmed from each CDR3. Fields, in order: V gene, J gene, CDR3 protein.

TRBV25-1	TRBJ2-2	ASSVSRANTGELF
TRBV2	TRBJ2-5	ASSAGRGRAQY
TRBV19	TRBJ1-2	ASSIGVGGYT
TRBV5-5	TRBJ1-5	ASSLERHSNQPQH
TRBV9	TRBJ2-6	ASSVGDRAEGGANVLT
TRBV27	TRBJ2-7	ASSYDGGSYEQY
TRBV27	TRBJ2-5	ASSFSRSGAGRETQY
TRBV5-4	TRBJ1-2	ASARQGASGYT
TRBV2	TRBJ1-1	ASSRQGAGTEAF
TRBV5-5	TRBJ2-2	ASSLVSGTSTGELF
TRBV5-4	TRBJ2-5	ASSYPRRTQY
TRBV14	TRBJ1-4	ASSHFSRGKLF
TRBV4-1	TRBJ2-1	ASSQGAASGRHEQF
TRBV5-1	TRBJ2-1	ASSLQAGDHNEQF
TRBV5-6	TRBJ2-7	ASSSSYEQY
TRBV9	TRBJ2-5	ASSTSGRATRGETQY
TRBV7-3	TRBJ2-3	ASSLVGTSGTDTQY
TRBV27	TRBJ2-5	ASSASGIVDQY
TRBV19	TRBJ2-5	ASSIDTNRRETQY
TRBV6-4	TRBJ2-3	ASSDSRGADTQY
TRBV12-5	TRBJ1-1	ASGRGPSGTEAF
TRBV5-8	TRBJ2-7	ASRKVGVFEQY
TRBV10-2	TRBJ2-3	ASSKRTFSTDTQY
TRBV10-3	TRBJ1-1	AISDPGTGGREAF
TRBV5-4	TRBJ2-5	ASSLSSRVNQETQY
TRBV5-6	TRBJ2-5	ASILLADQETQY
TRBV10-3	TRBJ1-2	AIRGTGEGHGYT
TRBV27	TRBJ2-1	ASSFSGGAGGEQF
TRBV11-3	TRBJ2-1	ASSSYRGGDEQF
TRBV2	TRBJ1-1	ASSEQWNTEAF
TRBV12-5	TRBJ2-7	ASGLNRAGDPHEQY
TRBV4-2	TRBJ2-1	ASSHMRGGSYNEQF
TRBV7-9	TRBJ1-1	ASSGQGLNTEAF
TRBV7-9	TRBJ2-2	AISSGRVDTGELF
TRBV7-9	TRBJ1-1	ASSRENTEAF
TRBV5-1	TRBJ1-2	ASSEGQGGYGYT
TRBV30	TRBJ1-2	AWSEAGTNYGYT
TRBV5-4	TRBJ2-3	ASSLAGGSRPQY
TRBV7-9	TRBJ2-1	ASSLWAGGGNEQF
TRBV18	TRBJ2-1	ASSPLAGVNEQF
TRBV19	TRBJ1-1	ASLSSITGAEAF
TRBV4-3	TRBJ2-7	ASSREKWTAYEQY
TRBV5-1	TRBJ2-5	ASSKHRQAYQETQY